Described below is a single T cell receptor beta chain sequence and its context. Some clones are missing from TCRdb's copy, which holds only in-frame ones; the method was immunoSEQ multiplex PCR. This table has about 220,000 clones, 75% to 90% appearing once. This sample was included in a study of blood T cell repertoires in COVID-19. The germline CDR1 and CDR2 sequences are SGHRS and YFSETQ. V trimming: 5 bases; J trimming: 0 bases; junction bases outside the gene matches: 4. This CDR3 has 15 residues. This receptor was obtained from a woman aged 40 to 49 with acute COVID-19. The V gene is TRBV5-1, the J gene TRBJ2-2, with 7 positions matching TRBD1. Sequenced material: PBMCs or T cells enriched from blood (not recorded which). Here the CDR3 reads CASRSGQPNTGELFF. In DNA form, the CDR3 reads TGCGCCAGCAGGTCGGGACAGCCGAACACCGGGGAGCTGTTTTTT.